A single sample is the source of the 29 T cell receptor beta chains below, sequenced in a study of immune cell composition in non-small cell lung cancer. TCRdb's table, derived via immunoSEQ multiplex PCR, lists solely in-frame clones and lacks some. The data contain roughly 14,000 clones, about 69% of them singletons. Sequencing was carried out using lung tumor tissue. Receptors were obtained from a human donor with non-small cell lung cancer.

Only one count was recorded for this clone. CDR3 residues: CASSSGNSYNEQFF. The CDR3 region has the DNA TGCGCCAGCAGCTCCGGGAACTCATACAATGAGCAGTTCTTC. The rearrangement links TRBV5-1 to TRBJ2-1; tentatively, D is TRBD2 (5 bases). CDR1 and CDR2 (germline): SGHRS, YFSETQ. This CDR3 spans 14 amino acids. The V gene lost 3 bases and the J gene lost 4 bases, with 11 bases spanning the gap.

The rearrangement uses TRBV2 and TRBJ1-1; TRBD1 matches 7 bases. Germline CDR1 is SNHLY and CDR2 is FYNNEI. Trimming cost V 3 bases and J 0 bases; bases outside gene matches: 7. The CDR3 is made up of 16 amino acids. Here the CDR3 reads CASSDAGQALNTEAFF. CDR3 bases: TGTGCCAGCAGTGATGCTGGACAGGCCCTGAACACTGAAGCTTTCTTT.

The V gene is TRBV5-1, the J gene TRBJ2-7; maybe TRBD2 (6 bases). This CDR3 has 13 residues. Trimming took off 0 bases at V and 5 bases at J, with 9 bases between the two ends. CDR1 is SGHRS, CDR2 YFSETQ, per germline. This CDR3 reads CASSLVGGDEQYF. In DNA form, the CDR3 reads TGCGCCAGCAGCTTGGTAGGCGGGGACGAGCAGTACTTC.

This clone turned up a few times. The chain uses TRBV19 and TRBJ1-1; maybe TRBD1 (6 bases). The CDR3 extends over 14 amino acids. The ends were cut back, 3 bases at V and 4 bases at J, with 12 bases in the middle. Germline CDR1 and CDR2: LNHDA and SQIVND (reference sequence). CDR3 nucleotides: TGTGCCAGTAGTATTGGGACACGGCCCACTGAAGCTTTCTTT. It codes for CASSIGTRPTEAFF. The entire variable domain, with the rest obtained from reference TRBV19 and TRBJ1-1, is as follows: DGGITQSPKYLFRKEGQNVTLSCEQNLNHDAMYWYRQDPGQGLRLIYYSQIVNDFQKGDIAEGYSVSREKKESFPLTVTSAQKNPTAFYLCASSIGTRPTEAFFGQGTRLTVV.

A single count supports this clone. The chain uses TRBV7-2 and TRBJ1-2; possibly TRBD1 for D (5 bases). Germline-derived CDR1 and CDR2 are SGHTA and FQGNSA. The CDR3 consists of 16 residues. Trimming pared 5 bases from V and 4 bases from J, leaving 20 bases between. The CDR3 nucleotides are TGTGCCAGCAGCCCCGCCGCGGGGGGAGACCCCTATGGCTACACCTTC. Translated, it gives CASSPAAGGDPYGYTF.

The chain is built from TRBV7-6 and TRBJ2-3; the match to TRBD2 covers 8 bases. The CDR3 is made up of 17 amino acids. V shed 2 bases, J shed 0 bases, and the junction held 7 bases outside the gene matches. Germline CDR1 reads SGHVS; CDR2 reads FNYEAQ. The CDR3 bases are TGTGCCAGCAGCTTAAACGGGGGGGCCCTTAGCACAGATACGCAGTATTTT. Translating gives CASSLNGGALSTDTQYF.

This chain connects TRBV11-2 to TRBJ1-5; D is unclear. Germline V gene data show CDR1 as SGHAT and CDR2 as FQNNGV. CDR3 size: 13 residues. The ends were cut back, 3 bases at V and 11 bases at J, with 14 bases in the middle. CDR3 nucleotides: TGTGCCAGCAGCTTGGACTCTTTGGCGGCCCAGCATTTT. Encoded protein: CASSLDSLAAQHF.

The rearrangement links TRBV7-9 to TRBJ2-2, with 7 bases identical to TRBD1. The length of the CDR3 is 14 residues. Germline values: CDR1 SEHNR, CDR2 FQNEAQ (reference sequence). With V trimmed by 2 bases and J by 6 bases, 3 bases remained unmatched. As DNA, the CDR3 is TGTGCCAGCAGCTTAAGACAGGGCTCCGGGGAGCTGTTTTTT. Translating gives CASSLRQGSGELFF.

A few counts support this clone. This chain joins TRBV19 and TRBJ1-2, with 8 positions matching TRBD1. Unmatched junction bases numbered 2, after V lost 7 bases and J lost 4 bases. Germline V gene sequence: CDR1 LNHDA, CDR2 SQIVND (reference sequence). The CDR3 is 12 amino acids. In DNA, the CDR3 is TGTGCCAGTACCACAGGGGGCTATGGCTACACCTTC. Translated, it gives CASTTGGYGYTF.

The chain uses TRBV27 and TRBJ2-1; 8 bases map to TRBD2. Looked up from germline, CDR1 is MNHEY and CDR2 is SMNVEV (reference sequence). V trimming: 2 bases; J trimming: 5 bases; junction bases outside the gene matches: 8. The CDR3 has 16 residues. The CDR3 loop reads CASSLPAPGGDNEQFF. For the CDR3, the DNA is TGTGCCAGCAGTTTACCGGCTCCCGGGGGGGACAATGAGCAGTTCTTC.

The V gene is TRBV4-2, the J gene TRBJ2-6; 10 bases line up with TRBD2. With 4 bases clipped from V and 0 bases from J, the junction kept 6 bases outside the gene matches. Germline V gene data show CDR1 as LGHNA and CDR2 as YNFKEQ. This CDR3 is built from 18 residues. The CDR3 here is CASSRWASGGSGANVLTF. CDR3 nucleotides: TGTGCCAGCAGCCGTTGGGCTAGCGGGGGCTCTGGGGCCAACGTCCTGACTTTC.

The chain is built from TRBV7-2 and TRBJ2-7, with D possibly matching TRBD2 (6 bases). The CDR3 has 13 residues. With 0 bases removed from V and 3 bases from J, the gap between germline ends came to 6 bases. Germline V CDR1 and CDR2: SGHTA, FQGNSA. CDR3 residues: CASSLARGYEQYF. The CDR3 DNA follows: TGTGCCAGCAGCTTAGCGCGGGGCTACGAGCAGTACTTC.

This clone is termed medium-sized. The J gene is TRBJ1-1, the V gene TRBV18; the match to TRBD1 covers 7 bases. J gave up 2 bases and V 0 bases, and 3 bases lay outside the gene matches. Germline V gene lookup returns CDR1 KGHSH and CDR2 LQKENI. CDR3 length equals 15 residues. CDR3 in DNA: TGTGCCAGCTCACCACCGACAGGGAAAAACACTGAAGCTTTCTTT. This encodes CASSPPTGKNTEAFF.

The chain couples TRBV5-6 to TRBJ2-1, with 7 bases identical to TRBD1. The V gene end was trimmed by 4 bases and the J gene end by 0 bases; junction bases not matched to a gene: 7. CDR1 and CDR2 (germline): SGHDT, YYEEEE. The length of the CDR3 is 16 residues. For the CDR3, the DNA is TGTGCCAGCAGCCGACAGGGTGAAAGCTCCTACAATGAGCAGTTCTTC. Translation gives CASSRQGESSYNEQFF.

J is TRBJ1-2 and V is TRBV9, with 7 bases identical to TRBD1. The CDR3 has 14 residues. The J segment lost 8 bases and the V segment lost 4 bases, leaving 11 bases of the junction unmatched. Germline V gene data show CDR1 as SGDLS and CDR2 as YYNGEE. The CDR3 loop is CASSPRQGIVGYTF. CDR3 in DNA: TGTGCCAGCAGCCCCCGACAGGGAATTGTCGGCTACACCTTC.

This chain connects TRBV6-1 to TRBJ1-3, with D maybe TRBD1 (5 bases). The CDR3 covers 15 residues. CDR1 MNHNS and CDR2 SASEGT come from the germline V gene. V dropped 3 bases and J dropped 0 bases, with 9 bases sitting between them. The CDR3 sequence: CASSERGDSGNTIYF. The CDR3 region has the DNA TGTGCCAGCAGTGAGCGGGGGGACTCTGGAAACACCATATATTTT.

The chain combines TRBV4-1 with TRBJ1-4; TRBD1 might be the D (6 bases). Trimming pared 1 base from V and 10 bases from J, leaving 16 bases between. Per germline, CDR1 MGHRA and CDR2 YSYEKL. The CDR3 runs to 15 residues. The CDR3 spells CASSQGQVRGRKLFF. The CDR3 region has the DNA TGCGCCAGCAGCCAAGGTCAGGTCAGGGGCCGAAAACTGTTTTTT.

This clone has only one observation. The chain uses TRBV7-9 and TRBJ2-5, with 9 bases fitting TRBD1. The CDR3 loop spans 15 amino acids. J was trimmed by 5 bases and V by 3 bases; bases with no gene match: 7. Germline assignment: CDR1 SEHNR and CDR2 FQNEAQ (reference sequence). The CDR3 region is CASSFAGQGTETQYF. As DNA, the CDR3 is TGTGCCAGCAGCTTTGCGGGACAGGGAACGGAGACCCAGTACTTC.

This clone came up a few times. V and J are TRBV5-4 and TRBJ1-2, with D possibly matching TRBD1 (5 bases). The CDR3 is 13 residues long. Germline lookup yields CDR1 SGHNT and CDR2 YYREEE (reference sequence). Deletions cut 6 bases from V and 2 bases from J, with 11 bases between. CDR3: CASKFAGNYGYTF. The CDR3 nucleotides read TGTGCCAGCAAATTCGCAGGGAACTATGGCTACACCTTC.

This clone was recorded once. This sequence joins TRBV6-5 and TRBJ1-1; the D gene is possibly TRBD1 (5 bases). Germline V gene data show CDR1 as MNHEY and CDR2 as SVGAGI. This CDR3 comprises 16 residues. Between the trimmed V and J ends, which lost 0 bases and 2 bases, there was a span of 13 bases. The CDR3 spells CASSYSATAANTEAFF. The CDR3 DNA is TGTGCCAGCAGTTACTCAGCGACAGCCGCTAACACTGAAGCTTTCTTT.

This chain connects TRBV19 to TRBJ2-6; possible D gene TRBD2, 5 bases. Germline CDR1 LNHDA, CDR2 SQIVND (reference sequence). This CDR3 has 16 residues. Trimming shortened V by 7 bases and J by 0 bases, and 13 bases separated the two germline ends. CDR3 DNA: TGTGCCAGTACTGGCAGTACTAGCTCTGGGGCCAACGTCCTGACTTTC. Protein: CASTGSTSSGANVLTF.

V and J are TRBV6-6 and TRBJ1-3, with a weak D call TRBD1 (6 bases). The germline V gene encodes CDR1 MNHNY and CDR2 SVGAGI (reference sequence). The V and J ends lost 6 bases and 0 bases respectively, with 15 bases between them. This CDR3 comprises 16 residues. The CDR3 DNA reads TGTGCCAGCAGAAACGAACAGGGAAACTCTGGAAACACCATATATTTT. Its protein product is CASRNEQGNSGNTIYF.

The chain uses TRBV18 and TRBJ2-3, with D tentatively TRBD1 (5 bases). This CDR3 has 15 amino acids. V lost 6 bases, J lost 5 bases, and 18 bases lay in between. CDR1 KGHSH and CDR2 LQKENI come from the germline V gene. The CDR3 DNA is TGTGCCAGCTCCCCCTGGGCGCCCCAGGGAGATACGCAGTATTTT. Amino acid sequence: CASSPWAPQGDTQYF.

The rearrangement links TRBV18 to TRBJ1-2, with D possibly matching TRBD1 (5 bases). Germline V gene data show CDR1 as KGHSH and CDR2 as LQKENI. The CDR3 loop spans 14 amino acids. V lost 6 bases and J lost 4, with 15 bases in between. The CDR3 sequence: CASSEDRGVYGYTF. The CDR3 nucleotides are TGTGCCAGCTCTGAAGATAGGGGTGTCTATGGCTACACCTTC. The full variable domain, completed using reference TRBV18 and TRBJ1-2, is NAGVMQNPRHLVRRRGQEARLRCSPMKGHSHVYWYRQLPEEGLKFMVYLQKENIIDESGMPKERFSAEFPKEGPSILRIQQVVRGDSAAYFCASSEDRGVYGYTFGSGTRLTVV.

The chain combines TRBV28 with TRBJ1-4; D is possibly TRBD1 (6 bases). Between the trimmed V and J ends, which lost 10 bases and 8 bases, there was a span of 29 bases. There are 17 residues in the CDR3. Germline assignment: CDR1 MDHEN and CDR2 SYDVKM. CDR3 sequence: CATSYSGDNRVGEKLFF. The CDR3 region has the DNA TGTGCCACCTCATATTCAGGAGACAACAGGGTCGGGGAAAAACTGTTTTTT.

The J gene is TRBJ2-2, the V gene TRBV28; D may be TRBD1 (5 bases). V gave up 4 bases and J gave up 1 base, with 16 bases separating them. The CDR3 has 17 residues. Germline V CDR1 and CDR2: MDHEN, SYDVKM. DNA for the CDR3: TGTGCCAGCAGTTCCCCAGGGTCCCCAGGGAACACCGGGGAGCTGTTTTTT. This encodes CASSSPGSPGNTGELFF.

In DNA form, the CDR3 reads TGTGCCAGCAGTTTCCGTCGGGGTACCGGGGAGCTGTTTTTT. It specifies CASSFRRGTGELFF. The chain carries TRBV27 and TRBJ2-2, with D perhaps TRBD2 (5 bases). The V gene's germline CDR1 is MNHEY and CDR2 SMNVEV (reference sequence). Trimming shortened V by 3 bases and J by 5 bases, and 10 bases separated the two germline ends. The CDR3 loop spans 14 amino acids.

The chain employs TRBV5-1 and TRBJ1-2; D call uncertain. CDR3 length: 14 residues. Trimming pared 4 bases from V and 4 bases from J, leaving 14 bases between. Germline V gene sequence: CDR1 SGHRS, CDR2 YFSETQ. The CDR3 reads CASSAIDTIYGYTF. The CDR3 coding sequence is TGCGCCAGCAGCGCTATCGACACCATCTATGGCTACACCTTC. The full variable domain, with the rest looked up from reference TRBV5-1 and TRBJ1-2, is KAGVTQTPRYLIKTRGQQVTLSCSPISGHRSVSWYQQTPGQGLQFLFEYFSETQRNKGNFPGRFSGRQFSNSRSEMNVSTLELGDSALYLCASSAIDTIYGYTFGSGTRLTVV.

This clone has just a few counts. The gene calls are TRBV19 and TRBJ1-1; D gene uncertain. Germline-derived CDR1 and CDR2 are LNHDA and SQIVND (reference sequence). Trimming cost V 7 bases and J 3 bases, with 15 bases left between them. The CDR3 is 14 residues long. DNA for the CDR3: TGTGCCAGTACCCCCCCGAGGAGTGACACTGAAGCTTTCTTT. This sequence encodes CASTPPRSDTEAFF.